These 31 T cell receptor beta chains share one sample of origin, sequenced in a study of blood T cells in healthy people across ages. With a J-beta primer mix and a sample-barcoded 5' primer, a second PCR ran roughly 6 to 11 cycles. TCRdb reprocessed the 5' RACE reads via MiXCR and lists one record per CDR3 protein. The repertoire includes 710,000 or so distinct CDR3 sequences, about 20% of them detected once, and roughly 22% sits in the top ten. The sample was blood. These receptors were obtained from an older man in good health.

On this clonotype itself: A junction boundary mismatches the germline segment, possibly from a read error. The chain combines TRBV27 with TRBJ2-5; the D is unclear. The CDR3 sequence is 19 residues long. The germline CDR1 and CDR2 sequences are MNHEY and SMNVEV (reference sequence). CDR3 sequence (DNA): TGTGCCAACCTGATCCCAGAGTCCGAACAGATGTGTCACCACGAGACCCAGTACTTC. Its protein is CANLIPESEQMCHHETQYF.

The chain combines TRBV20-1 with TRBJ1-2; D possibly corresponds to TRBD1 (6 bases). The V end was cut by 5 bases, the J end by 5 bases, with 15 bases between. Germline CDR1 and CDR2: DFQATT and SNEGSKA (reference sequence). The CDR3 loop spans 13 amino acids. CDR3 sequence: CSALGGRRYGYTF. The CDR3 DNA reads as TGCAGTGCTCTCGGGGGGCGACGGTATGGCTACACCTTC.

The chain employs TRBV7-8 and TRBJ1-2; the D is unclear. The CDR3 consists of 16 residues. Trimming took off 5 bases at V and 8 bases at J, with 24 bases between the two ends. The germline CDR1 and CDR2 sequences are SGHVS and FQNEAQ. For the CDR3, the DNA is TGTGCCAGCAGCGGGCGGGCTTATGAGGACCCGAACGGCTACACCTTC. It yields the protein CASSGRAYEDPNGYTF.

This clonotype was recorded many times. This chain links TRBV5-1 with TRBJ1-1; 10 bases are shared with TRBD1. V dropped 4 bases and J dropped 4; count of bases not matched to a gene: 4. Per germline, CDR1 SGHRS and CDR2 YFSETQ. This CDR3 region has 14 residues. The CDR3 region is CASSVGQGSTEAFF. CDR3 DNA sequence: TGCGCCAGCAGCGTGGGACAGGGGAGCACTGAAGCTTTCTTT.

V usage is TRBV10-3 and J usage is TRBJ1-5; D perhaps matches TRBD1 (6 bases). Trimming took 5 bases from V and 5 from J, leaving 16 bases between them. The CDR3 is made up of 15 amino acids. Germline assignment: CDR1 ENHRY and CDR2 SYGVKD. The CDR3 loop is CAISTSGQRDQPQHF. Here the CDR3 DNA reads TGTGCCATCAGTACGTCCGGACAGCGAGATCAGCCCCAGCATTTT.

V gene TRBV6-1 combines with J gene TRBJ1-6; a possible D gene is TRBD1 (6 bases). Trimming shortened V by 6 bases and J by 0 bases, and 12 bases separated the two germline ends. CDR3 length: 16 residues. In germline, CDR1 is MNHNS, CDR2 SASEGT. CDR3 sequence reads: CASRLRGSSYNSPLHF. The CDR3 DNA reads as TGTGCCAGCAGACTCAGGGGTAGCTCCTATAATTCACCCCTCCACTTT.

V is TRBV11-2 and J is TRBJ2-5; D possibly corresponds to TRBD2 (5 bases). The J call may be wrong; the DNA end is better matched by TRBJ2-1. The germline gives CDR1 SGHAT, CDR2 FQNNGV. The CDR3 runs 15 residues. This CDR3 is CASSLVRGGSDEQFF. In DNA form, the CDR3 reads TGTGCCAGCAGCTTGGTTCGGGGTGGTAGCGATGAGCAGTTCTTC.

This clonotype was observed at least ten times. The J gene is TRBJ1-2, the V gene TRBV4-3, with D possibly matching TRBD1 (5 bases). V was cut by 0 bases and J by 3 bases, with 11 bases left in between. The CDR3 is 15 amino acids. Germline loops: CDR1 LGHNA, CDR2 YSLEER. This CDR3 is CASSQDPGSDYGYTF. The CDR3 DNA follows: TGCGCCAGCAGCCAAGATCCAGGGAGTGACTATGGCTACACCTTC.

The chain combines TRBV18 with TRBJ1-2, with unresolved D. V lost 5 bases and J lost 1, with 23 bases in between. The CDR3 is 18 residues long. Per the germline V gene, CDR1 is KGHSH and CDR2 is LQKENI. Here the CDR3 reads CASSAIDSAVELNYGYTF. The CDR3 nucleotides read TGTGCCAGCTCAGCTATCGACTCGGCGGTAGAACTTAACTATGGCTACACCTTC.

This chain connects TRBV4-2 to TRBJ2-1; TRBD1 agrees at 7 bases. The end of the DNA fits TRBJ2-7 better, so the J call may be wrong. CDR1 and CDR2 (germline): LGHNA, YNFKEQ. There are 14 residues in the CDR3. The chain's CDR3 is CASSQDRDRREQYF. The CDR3 nucleotides read TGTGCCAGCAGCCAAGATAGGGACAGACGCGAGCAGTACTTC.

The chain recombines TRBV20-1 with TRBJ1-2; D is ambiguous. With 3 bases removed from V and 2 bases from J, the gap between germline ends came to 10 bases. There are 13 residues in the CDR3. CDR1 is DFQATT, CDR2 SNEGSKA, per germline (reference sequence). CDR3 amino acids: CSASPGANYGYTF. CDR3 sequence (DNA): TGCAGTGCTAGCCCTGGAGCGAACTATGGCTACACCTTC.

The rearrangement joins TRBV12-3 or TRBV12-4 to TRBJ2-3, with D possibly being TRBD2 (5 bases). Trimming took off 10 bases at V and 4 bases at J, with 18 bases between the two ends. The CDR3 is made up of 14 amino acids. The CDR3 region is CATSLSGASDTQYF. The CDR3 region has the DNA TGTGCCACTTCTTTGAGCGGCGCATCAGATACGCAGTATTTT.

The chain has TRBV30 and TRBJ1-1, with D possibly being TRBD1 (5 bases). Germline values: CDR1 GTSNPN, CDR2 SVGIG (reference sequence). The CDR3 runs 13 residues. Trimming shortened V by 2 bases and J by 5 bases, and 12 bases separated the two germline ends. The CDR3 DNA sequence: TGTGCCTGGAGTCAGGGTTCGAGGACTGAAGCTTTCTTT. This gives the protein CAWSQGSRTEAFF.

The chain uses TRBV10-3 and TRBJ2-5; 9 bases match TRBD1. The J call is uncertain, as TRBJ2-1 better fits the DNA end. Per germline, CDR1 ENHRY and CDR2 SYGVKD. The CDR3 runs to 15 residues. This CDR3 is CAISEPGQGSNEQFF. CDR3 bases: TGTGCCATCAGTGAGCCGGGACAGGGAAGCAATGAGCAGTTCTTC.

This clonotype was seen many times. The genes are TRBV6-4 and TRBJ2-1, with 10 bases that match TRBD1. The CDR3 totals 15 residues. V lost 8 bases, J lost 2 bases, and 6 bases stayed unmatched. Germline loops: CDR1 MRHNA, CDR2 SNTAGT. The CDR3 spells CASGPGTGAYNEQFF. Written as DNA, the CDR3 is TGTGCCAGCGGTCCAGGGACAGGGGCCTACAATGAGCAGTTCTTC.

The sample holds a few counts of this clonotype. One end of the junction fails to match germline, which may point to a read error. The rearrangement joins TRBV7-2 to TRBJ2-1; D not resolved. Per germline, CDR1 SGHTA and CDR2 FQGNSA. The CDR3 runs to 12 residues. The CDR3 nucleotides are TGTGCCAGCAGCTTTGGCCTAAATGGGCAGTTCTTC. This encodes CASSFGLNGQFF.

The chain links TRBV29-1 to TRBJ2-1, with 7 nucleotides matching TRBD1. The CDR3 extends over 14 amino acids. Germline V gene data show CDR1 as SQVTM and CDR2 as ANQGSEA. The ends lost 5 bases at V and 3 bases at J; junction bases unmatched: 7. The CDR3 region is CSVHRGQNYNEQFF. CDR3 sequence (DNA): TGCAGCGTTCACAGGGGCCAAAACTACAATGAGCAGTTCTTC.

This clonotype was recorded a few times. The rearrangement links TRBV5-1 to TRBJ2-7, with 7 bases matching TRBD1. The CDR3 has 12 amino acids. V lost 9 bases and J lost 5; bases outside the gene matches: 8. CDR1 and CDR2 from the germline V gene are SGHRS and YFSETQ. CDR3 in DNA: TGCGCCACCCAGGGGCAGGGGGACGAGCAGTACTTC. Its translation: CATQGQGDEQYF.

The V and J genes are TRBV12-3 or TRBV12-4 and TRBJ2-5; D remains ambiguous. The CDR3 covers 14 residues. The V end was cut by 2 bases, the J end by 4 bases, with 11 bases between. The CDR3 nucleotides read TGTGCCAGCAGTTTACACGCAGGACCAGAGACCCAGTACTTC. Translating gives CASSLHAGPETQYF.

The chain couples TRBV5-1 to TRBJ2-5; possibly TRBD1 or TRBD2 for D (5 bases each). CDR3 length: 15 residues. CDR1 and CDR2 from the germline V gene are SGHRS and YFSETQ. Trimming stripped 0 bases from V and 7 bases from J, with 16 bases between. The CDR3 loop is CASSLEEGRVGTQYF. The CDR3 DNA follows: TGCGCCAGCAGCTTGGAAGAGGGGCGTGTTGGGACCCAGTACTTC. The full variable domain, in which reference TRBV5-1 and TRBJ2-5 provide the parts outside the CDR3, is KAGVTQTPRYLIKTRGQQVTLSCSPISGHRSVSWYQQTPGQGLQFLFEYFSETQRNKGNFPGRFSGRQFSNSRSEMNVSTLELGDSALYLCASSLEEGRVGTQYFGPGTRLLVL.

This chain connects TRBV28 to TRBJ2-7; weak D call: TRBD1 (5 bases). The germline V and J ends were trimmed by 5 bases and 2 bases, with 16 bases remaining between them. This CDR3 is built from 15 residues. Germline V CDR1 and CDR2: MDHEN, SYDVKM. This CDR3 is CASSPPQGSPYEQYF. CDR3 bases: TGTGCCAGCAGTCCCCCCCAGGGCTCCCCCTACGAGCAGTACTTC.

The chain recombines TRBV28 with TRBJ1-2; possibly TRBD1 for D (6 bases). The V gene lost 6 bases and the J gene lost 6 bases, with 14 bases spanning the gap. Germline lookup yields CDR1 MDHEN and CDR2 SYDVKM. This CDR3 has 13 amino acids. CDR3 DNA sequence: TGTGCCAGCAGCGTCAACAGGGATAATGGCTACACCTTC. Translated, it gives CASSVNRDNGYTF.

This clonotype was recorded a few times. The chain carries TRBV6-5 and TRBJ1-5, with no clear D. This CDR3 comprises 15 residues. Germline CDR1 is MNHEY and CDR2 is SVGAGI. Trimming pared 0 bases from V and 1 base from J, leaving 7 bases between. DNA of the CDR3: TGTGCCAGCAGTTACTCGGTGGGAAGCAATCAGCCCCAGCATTTT. Translated, it gives CASSYSVGSNQPQHF.

This clonotype was detected many times. This chain connects TRBV28 to TRBJ2-3; no reliable D call. The germline gives CDR1 MDHEN, CDR2 SYDVKM. V lost 10 bases, J lost 0 bases, and 14 bases lay in between. The CDR3 spans 14 residues. The CDR3 coding sequence is TGTGCCACCCAATCCCCCCCTAGCACAGATACGCAGTATTTT. Protein sequence: CATQSPPSTDTQYF.

This clonotype appeared a few times. V and J are TRBV10-2 and TRBJ2-2; 9 nucleotides match TRBD1. This CDR3 has 15 amino acids. The V gene end was trimmed by 7 bases and the J gene end by 2 bases; junction bases not matched to a gene: 5. Germline V CDR1 and CDR2: WSHSY, SAAADI. DNA for the CDR3: TGCGCCAGCAACGGACAGGGGCCAAACACCGGGGAGCTGTTTTTT. This codes for CASNGQGPNTGELFF.

The chain has TRBV28 and TRBJ2-7, with 8 bases fitting TRBD1. The CDR3 runs to 15 residues. Germline V lookup: CDR1 MDHEN, CDR2 SYDVKM. V gave up 8 bases and J gave up 6 bases; unmatched junction bases: 15. The CDR3, as DNA: TGTGCCAGCGGCCAGCCGGGACAGGCCCACTTCGAGCAGTACTTC. Translation: CASGQPGQAHFEQYF.

This clonotype was picked up a small number of times. The chain couples TRBV29-1 to TRBJ2-1; 7 bases map to TRBD1. The ends lost 4 bases at V and 7 bases at J; junction bases unmatched: 13. Germline-derived CDR1 and CDR2 are SQVTM and ANQGSEA. CDR3 length: 15 amino acids. This CDR3 reads CSVGRGAGGGNEQFF. The CDR3 DNA reads TGCAGCGTTGGAAGAGGGGCAGGGGGTGGGAATGAGCAGTTCTTC.

This clonotype has a handful of counts. This sequence joins TRBV7-2 and TRBJ2-3; perhaps D is TRBD1 or TRBD2 (5 bases each). Trimming took off 4 bases at V and 7 bases at J, with 12 bases between the two ends. The CDR3 sequence is 13 residues long. The germline V gene encodes CDR1 SGHTA and CDR2 FQGNSA. CDR3 residues: CASSSYGAYTQYF. In DNA, the CDR3 is TGTGCCAGCAGCTCCTACGGGGCCTATACGCAGTATTTT.

The chain carries TRBV28 and TRBJ1-3, with D uncertain. Germline loops: CDR1 MDHEN, CDR2 SYDVKM. The CDR3 has 16 residues. Trimming removed 2 bases at V and 0 bases at J, with 11 bases between. The CDR3 nucleotides are TGTGCCAGCAGTTTAACGGTCAGCAGCTCTGGAAACACCATATATTTT. This gives the protein CASSLTVSSSGNTIYF.

There are a few counts of this clonotype. The rearrangement links TRBV5-1 to TRBJ1-6; D perhaps matches TRBD1 (5 bases). The CDR3 has 15 amino acids. Germline V gene sequence: CDR1 SGHRS, CDR2 YFSETQ. Trimming removed 0 bases at V and 10 bases at J, with 14 bases between. Here the CDR3 reads CASSLVQESWSPLHF. CDR3 DNA sequence: TGCGCCAGCAGCTTGGTACAGGAAAGTTGGTCACCCCTCCACTTT.

This clonotype was recorded a few times. The rearrangement uses TRBV7-3 and TRBJ2-5, with TRBD2 identical over 12 bases. CDR1 is SGHTA and CDR2 is FQGTGA in the germline V gene. J was trimmed by 5 bases and V by 0 bases; bases with no gene match: 7. The CDR3 consists of 17 residues. This CDR3 is CASSLTASGRAEETQYF. Here the CDR3 DNA reads TGTGCCAGCAGCTTAACTGCTAGCGGGAGGGCGGAGGAGACCCAGTACTTC.